This is a list of T cell receptor beta chains from one sample in a study of vaccination effects on CD4 cells after COVID-19. The repertoire was sequenced with immunoSEQ multiplex PCR; TCRdb's copy has only in-frame clones and lacks some. The table shows over 25,000 clones, with about four fifths occurring only once. No cognate antigen is known for these TCRs. The source material was CD4+ T cells from PBMCs cultured with HCoV-NL63 spike peptides, sampled after COVID-19 vaccination. All receptors derive from a human donor who received a COVID-19 vaccine. Some clones in this sample may be carry-over from other donors' samples. CDR3s include the opening cysteine and the closing phenylalanine or tryptophan. Each record gives: clone size, D gene, V gene, J gene, CDR3 protein, CDR3 DNA. D genes are given only for firm matches. Size is stated for part of the rows, as once, few or many counts, or as a class when the clone is expanded.

NA	NA	TRBV19	TRBJ1-1	CASSIWVGGRTEAFF	TGTGCCAGTAGTATCTGGGTTGGGGGTCGTACTGAAGCTTTCTTT
NA	TRBD1	TRBV2	TRBJ2-1	CASGTGGSYNEQFF	TGTGCCAGCGGTACAGGGGGCTCCTACAATGAGCAGTTCTTC
NA	NA	TRBV6-5	TRBJ2-6	CASSYSSFSGANVLTF	TGTGCCAGCAGTTACTCGAGCTTCTCTGGGGCCAACGTCCTGACTTTC
few	TRBD1	TRBV3-1/TRBV3-2	TRBJ1-6	CASSPQGRGIDSPLHF	TGTGCCAGCAGCCCACAGGGGAGGGGGATTGATTCACCCCTCCACTTT
few	NA	TRBV7-2	TRBJ2-5	CASSPGWVQETQYF	TGTGCCAGCAGCCCAGGTTGGGTCCAGGAGACCCAGTACTTC
NA	NA	TRBV11-3	TRBJ1-1	CASSLEGARGTEAFF	TGTGCCAGCAGCTTAGAGGGGGCCCGGGGAACTGAAGCTTTCTTT
NA	TRBD1	TRBV3-1/TRBV3-2	TRBJ1-2	CASSFYGQGANYGYTF	TGTGCCAGCAGCTTCTATGGACAGGGGGCGAACTATGGCTACACCTTC
NA	TRBD1	TRBV18	TRBJ2-5	CASSPRGTGGETQYF	TGTGCCAGCTCACCACGGGGGACAGGGGGAGAGACCCAGTACTTC
NA	NA	TRBV2	TRBJ1-5	CASSVGRRNQPQHF	TGTGCCAGCAGTGTCGGGCGGCGCAATCAGCCCCAGCATTTT
NA	NA	TRBV7-8	TRBJ1-2	CASSFTGLSGYTF	TGTGCCAGCAGCTTTACAGGTCTCTCTGGCTACACCTTC
NA	TRBD2	TRBV9	TRBJ2-7	CASSPRLAGDEQYF	TGTGCCAGCAGCCCCAGACTAGCGGGAGACGAGCAGTACTTC
NA	NA	TRBV29-1	TRBJ1-4	CSVRALGNEKLFF	TGCAGCGTGCGGGCCCTGGGCAATGAAAAACTGTTTTTT
few	TRBD2	TRBV3-1/TRBV3-2	TRBJ2-1	CASRDMTSGGADYNEQFF	TGTGCCAGCAGGGATATGACTAGCGGGGGGGCTGACTACAATGAGCAGTTCTTC
NA	NA	TRBV27	TRBJ2-5	CASSPPGAQYF	TGTGCCAGCAGTCCCCCCGGGGCCCAGTACTTC
NA	NA	TRBV29-1	TRBJ1-1	CSVGRGNTEAFF	TGCAGCGTTGGACGCGGGAACACTGAAGCTTTCTTT
once	NA	TRBV29-1	TRBJ2-3	CSAERGEDTQYF	TGCAGCGCGGAAAGAGGGGAAGATACGCAGTATTTT
NA	TRBD2	TRBV6-1	TRBJ2-2	CASSELASGGYTGELFF	TGTGCCAGCAGTGAACTTGCTAGCGGGGGGTACACCGGGGAGCTGTTTTTT
NA	NA	TRBV10-1	TRBJ1-1	CASSESKFWGDEAFF	TGCGCCAGCAGTGAGTCCAAATTTTGGGGAGATGAAGCTTTCTTT
NA	NA	TRBV6-5	TRBJ2-3	CASSYAGQSTDTQYF	TGTGCCAGCAGTTATGCCGGACAGAGCACAGATACGCAGTATTTT
NA	NA	TRBV6-5	TRBJ1-5	CASSTTGRQPQHF	TGTGCCAGCAGTACTACAGGGAGGCAGCCCCAGCATTTT
once	TRBD2	TRBV7-3	TRBJ2-5	CASSLSPGLAKETQYF	TGTGCCAGCAGCTTATCCCCGGGACTAGCGAAAGAGACCCAGTACTTC
few	NA	TRBV9	TRBJ1-2	CASSSYERVGGYTF	TGTGCCAGCAGCTCCTACGAGAGGGTGGGGGGCTACACCTTC
NA	NA	TRBV5-1	TRBJ2-5	CASSSIQGTQETQYF	TGCGCCAGCAGCTCGATACAGGGGACTCAAGAGACCCAGTACTTC
NA	NA	TRBV19	TRBJ2-5	CASSREAAGHRETQYF	TGTGCCAGTAGTAGAGAAGCAGCGGGACATAGGGAGACCCAGTACTTC
few	NA	TRBV11-3	TRBJ1-1	CASSLNLNTEAFF	TGTGCCAGCAGCTTGAACTTAAACACTGAAGCTTTCTTT
NA	NA	TRBV19	TRBJ2-1	CASRAMGVSSYNEQFF	TGTGCCAGTAGAGCAATGGGCGTTAGCTCCTACAATGAGCAGTTCTTC
NA	NA	TRBV19	TRBJ2-1	CASSIKWDNEQFF	TGTGCCAGTAGTATCAAATGGGACAATGAGCAGTTCTTC
NA	NA	TRBV5-1	TRBJ1-5	CASSLSGQTEQPQHF	TGCGCCAGCAGCTTGTCAGGACAAACCGAGCAGCCCCAGCATTTT
NA	TRBD1	TRBV19	TRBJ1-1	CASSSGTGGRYTEAFF	TGTGCCAGTAGCTCCGGGACAGGGGGGAGATACACTGAAGCTTTCTTT
NA	TRBD1	TRBV5-1	TRBJ2-6	CASSLGPGTAGANVLTF	TGCGCCAGCAGCTTGGGCCCCGGGACAGCTGGGGCCAACGTCCTGACTTTC
few	NA	TRBV6-5	TRBJ1-1	CASSYSPGFNTEAFF	TGTGCCAGCAGTTACTCGCCGGGGTTTAACACTGAAGCTTTCTTT
NA	NA	TRBV6-2/TRBV6-3	TRBJ1-2	CASSLPLSYGYTF	TGTGCCAGCAGCCTACCCCTAAGCTATGGCTACACCTTC
few	NA	TRBV11-1	TRBJ2-5	CASSLGFLRTQYF	TGTGCCAGCAGCTTAGGGTTCTTAAGGACCCAGTACTTC
NA	NA	TRBV28	TRBJ1-3	CASSFRQAGFLHF	TGTGCCAGCAGTTTTCGGCAGGCCGGTTTTCTGCATTTT
few	NA	TRBV7-9	TRBJ2-3	CASSLERVYQRGTGTQYF	TGTGCCAGCAGCTTAGAGAGGGTGTACCAAAGAGGGACCGGTACGCAGTATTTT
NA	NA	TRBV7-8	TRBJ2-2	CASSITSTGELFF	TGTGCCAGCAGCATAACGAGCACCGGGGAGCTGTTTTTT
NA	NA	TRBV19	TRBJ1-5	CASSTTQKGSNQPQHF	TGTGCCAGTAGTACTACACAAAAGGGTAGCAATCAGCCCCAGCATTTT
NA	NA	TRBV5-1	TRBJ2-3	CASSLSGTRSTDTQYF	TGCGCCAGCAGCTTGAGTGGGACGCGAAGCACAGATACGCAGTATTTT
NA	NA	TRBV6-5	TRBJ2-3	CASKVGDTQYF	TGTGCCAGCAAGGTGGGAGATACGCAGTATTTT
NA	TRBD1	TRBV5-4	TRBJ2-6	CASSLDHTGVGSGANVLTF	TGTGCCAGCAGCTTGGATCATACAGGGGTGGGCTCTGGGGCCAACGTCCTGACTTTC
NA	NA	TRBV25-1	TRBJ2-6	CASTVSGANVLTF	TGTGCCAGCACGGTCTCTGGGGCCAACGTCCTGACTTTC
NA	NA	TRBV6-1	TRBJ1-6	CASSEDSPYNSPLHF	TGTGCCAGCAGTGAAGACAGCCCTTATAATTCACCCCTCCACTTT